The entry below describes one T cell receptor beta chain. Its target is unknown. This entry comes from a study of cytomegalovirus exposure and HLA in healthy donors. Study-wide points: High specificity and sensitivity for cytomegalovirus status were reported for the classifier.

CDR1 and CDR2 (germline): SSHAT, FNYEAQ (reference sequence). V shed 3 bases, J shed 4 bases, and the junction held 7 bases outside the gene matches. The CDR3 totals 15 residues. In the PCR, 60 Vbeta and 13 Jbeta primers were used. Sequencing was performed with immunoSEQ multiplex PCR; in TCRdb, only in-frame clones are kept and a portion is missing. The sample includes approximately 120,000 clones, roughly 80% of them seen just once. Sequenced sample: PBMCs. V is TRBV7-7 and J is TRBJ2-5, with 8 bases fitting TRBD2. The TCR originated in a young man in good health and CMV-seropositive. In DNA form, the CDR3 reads TGTGCCAGCAGCTTTACGCCGCGGGAGGCAGAGACCCAGTACTTC. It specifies CASSFTPREAETQYF. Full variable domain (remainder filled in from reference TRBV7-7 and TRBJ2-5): GAGVSQSPRYKVTKRGQDVTLRCDPISSHATLYWYQQALGQGPEFLTYFNYEAQPDKSGLPSDRFSAERPEGSISTLTIQRTEQRDSAMYRCASSFTPREAETQYFGPGTRLLVL.